Listed below are T cell receptor beta chains from one sample, sequenced in a study of cytomegalovirus exposure and HLA in healthy donors. The protocol was immunoSEQ multiplex PCR, while the TCRdb copy is restricted to in-frame clones and leaves out a portion. The repertoire consists of around 100,000 clones, with roughly 80% occurring once and the leading ten covering roughly 4.9%. Sequenced: PBMCs. The receptors originated from a female donor in good health and CMV-seropositive. Both conserved end residues are part of each CDR3. A D gene is named only where the DNA matches it firmly. Clone sizes are given selectively: once, few, many, or a class where the clone is expanded.

D gene,clone size,V gene,J gene,CDR3 protein,CDR3 DNA
-,once,TRBV7-2,TRBJ2-6,CASSFKTGANVLTF,TGTGCCAGCAGCTTTAAAACTGGGGCCAACGTCCTGACTTTC
TRBD1,-,TRBV6-1,TRBJ1-5,CASRDRESNNQPQHF,TGTGCCAGCAGAGACAGGGAGTCTAACAATCAGCCCCAGCATTTT
-,-,TRBV6-1,TRBJ2-1,CASSRLVSNEQFF,TGTGCCAGCAGTAGACTAGTCTCGAATGAGCAGTTCTTC
TRBD2,-,TRBV28,TRBJ2-2,CASSIAGVRTGELFF,TGTGCCAGCAGCATAGCGGGTGTTCGGACCGGGGAGCTGTTTTTT
TRBD1,-,TRBV6-1,TRBJ1-2,CASSEGQNFGYDYTF,TGTGCCAGCAGTGAGGGACAGAACTTTGGGTATGACTACACCTTC
TRBD1,-,TRBV18,TRBJ1-2,CASSPSDRVDGYTF,TGTGCCAGCTCACCTTCGGACAGGGTCGATGGCTACACCTTC
-,few,TRBV11-2,TRBJ2-7,CASSLAGSGLYEQYF,TGTGCCAGCAGCTTAGCTGGTAGCGGTCTTTACGAGCAGTACTTC
TRBD1,-,TRBV4-1,TRBJ1-2,CASSPQGPYGYTF,TGCGCCAGCAGCCCACAGGGGCCCTATGGCTACACCTTC
-,-,TRBV30,TRBJ2-7,CAWTRTRSEQYF,TGTGCCTGGACCCGAACACGTTCCGAGCAGTACTTC
TRBD1,once,TRBV6-1,TRBJ1-5,CASSQTGLKVWPQHF,TGTGCCAGCAGCCAGACAGGGCTTAAAGTTTGGCCCCAGCATTTT
-,once,TRBV15,TRBJ1-1,CATSRDLRYSEAFF,TGTGCCACCAGCAGAGATCTGCGCTACTCTGAAGCTTTCTTT